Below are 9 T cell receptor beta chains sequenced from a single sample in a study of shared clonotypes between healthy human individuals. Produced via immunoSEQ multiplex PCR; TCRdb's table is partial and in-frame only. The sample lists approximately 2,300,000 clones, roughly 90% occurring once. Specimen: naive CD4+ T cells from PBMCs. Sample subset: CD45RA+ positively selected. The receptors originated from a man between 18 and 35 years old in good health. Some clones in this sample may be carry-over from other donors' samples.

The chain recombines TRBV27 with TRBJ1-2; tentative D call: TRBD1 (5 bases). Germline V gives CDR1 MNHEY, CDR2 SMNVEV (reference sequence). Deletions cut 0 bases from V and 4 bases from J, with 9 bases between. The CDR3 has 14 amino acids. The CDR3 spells CASSLSRDFYGYTF. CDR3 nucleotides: TGTGCCAGCAGTTTATCGAGGGACTTCTATGGCTACACCTTC.

Here the CDR3 reads CSVGTSLRKDTEAFF. DNA of the CDR3: TGCAGCGTTGGAACTTCGTTGCGCAAGGACACTGAAGCTTTCTTT. The rearrangement links TRBV29-1 to TRBJ1-1; D gene uncertain. V was trimmed by 4 bases and J by 3 bases, leaving 18 bases between them. Germline CDR1 is SQVTM and CDR2 is ANQGSEA. The CDR3 runs to 15 residues.

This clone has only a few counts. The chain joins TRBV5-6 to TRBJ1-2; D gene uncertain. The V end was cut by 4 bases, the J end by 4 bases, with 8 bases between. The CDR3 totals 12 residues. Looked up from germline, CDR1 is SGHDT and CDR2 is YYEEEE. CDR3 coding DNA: TGTGCCAGCAGCCCCCAAGGCTATGGCTACACCTTC. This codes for CASSPQGYGYTF.

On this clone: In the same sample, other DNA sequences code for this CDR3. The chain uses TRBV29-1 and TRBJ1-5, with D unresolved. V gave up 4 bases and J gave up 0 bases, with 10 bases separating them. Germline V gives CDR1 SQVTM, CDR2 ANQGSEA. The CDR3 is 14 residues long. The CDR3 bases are TGCAGCGTTGCAGAGTATAATAGCAATCAGCCCCAGCATTTT. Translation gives CSVAEYNSNQPQHF.

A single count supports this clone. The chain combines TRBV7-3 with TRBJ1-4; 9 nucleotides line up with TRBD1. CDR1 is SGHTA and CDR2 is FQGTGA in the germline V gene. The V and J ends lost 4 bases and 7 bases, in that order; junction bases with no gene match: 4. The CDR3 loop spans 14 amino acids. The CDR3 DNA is TGTGCCAGCAGCTGGGACAGGGAGGCTGAAAAACTGTTTTTT. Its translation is CASSWDREAEKLFF.

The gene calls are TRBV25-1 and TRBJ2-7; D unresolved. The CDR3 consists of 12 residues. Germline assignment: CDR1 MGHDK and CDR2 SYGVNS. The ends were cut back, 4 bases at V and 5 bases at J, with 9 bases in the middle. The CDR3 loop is CASSGPLDEQYF. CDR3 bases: TGTGCCAGCAGTGGGCCCCTGGACGAGCAGTACTTC.

The chain's CDR3 is CASSGQGAGEAFF. As DNA, the CDR3 is TGTGCCAGCAGCGGACAGGGGGCGGGCGAAGCTTTCTTT. The genes are TRBV7-3 and TRBJ1-1; 11 nucleotides match TRBD1. J gave up 8 bases and V 5 bases, and 4 bases lay outside the gene matches. CDR1 is SGHTA and CDR2 is FQGTGA in the germline V gene. The CDR3 has 13 amino acids.

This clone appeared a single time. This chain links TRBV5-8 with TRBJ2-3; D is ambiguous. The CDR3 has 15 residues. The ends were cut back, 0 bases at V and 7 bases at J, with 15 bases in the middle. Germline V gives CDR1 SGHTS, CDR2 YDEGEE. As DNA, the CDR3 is TGTGCCAGCAGCTTGGGGTCCTCACGCGGTTATACGCAGTATTTT. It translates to CASSLGSSRGYTQYF. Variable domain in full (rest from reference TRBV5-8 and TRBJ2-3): EAGVTQSPTHLIKTRGQQATLRCSPISGHTSVYWYQQALGLGLQFLLWYDEGEERNRGNFPPRFSGRQFPNYSSELNVNALELEDSALYLCASSLGSSRGYTQYFGPGTRLTVL.

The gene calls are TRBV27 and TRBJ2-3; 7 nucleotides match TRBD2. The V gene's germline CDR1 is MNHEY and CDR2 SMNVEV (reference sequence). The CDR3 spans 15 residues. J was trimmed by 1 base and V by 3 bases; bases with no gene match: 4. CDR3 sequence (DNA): TGTGCCAGCAGTTTTTGGGGGGGTGGCACAGATACGCAGTATTTT. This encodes CASSFWGGGTDTQYF.